Listed below are T cell receptor beta chains from one sample, sequenced in a study of CD8 T cells in Susac syndrome. Via MiXCR, TCRdb re-called the immunoSEQ multiplex PCR reads, giving one row per CDR3 protein. The repertoire holds some 120,000 distinct CDR3 sequences, with approximately 96% as singletons. The sequencing sample was made of CD8+ T cells from PBMCs. The receptors come from a human donor with Susac syndrome. Each CDR3 is given with its conserved first and last residue. The D gene is left open where the match is weak. Clone size is shown for a subset of rows, as once, few, many or a class of expanded clone.

j_call d_call v_call clone_size cdr3_aa cdr3_nt
TRBJ2-7 NA TRBV12-5 NA CASGLSPSRTTRSYEQYF TGTGCTAGTGGTTTGTCCCCGTCCAGGACCACACGCTCCTACGAGCAGTACTTC
TRBJ1-2 TRBD1 TRBV29-1 NA CSVPLGQGDFYGYTF TGCAGCGTGCCCCTCGGACAGGGGGACTTCTATGGCTACACCTTC
TRBJ2-7 NA TRBV28 NA CASIPRDNSYEQYF TGTGCCAGCATCCCACGGGACAACTCCTACGAGCAGTACTTC
TRBJ2-3 NA TRBV4-1 NA CASSPRNVFSTDTQYF TGCGCCAGCAGCCCGAGAAATGTCTTTAGCACAGATACGCAGTATTTT
TRBJ1-1 NA TRBV7-9 NA CASSPTSPDSRSEAFF TGTGCCAGCAGCCCCACTTCCCCGGACAGTAGGTCTGAAGCTTTCTTT
TRBJ1-1 NA TRBV12-5 once CASGLPPRVNTEAFF TGTGCTAGTGGTTTGCCCCCAAGGGTGAACACTGAAGCTTTCTTT
TRBJ2-1 TRBD2 TRBV20-1 NA CSASHPAGGWVEQFF TGCAGTGCTAGTCACCCAGCGGGGGGGTGGGTTGAGCAGTTCTTC
TRBJ1-2 TRBD1 TRBV30 NA CAWRLGTANYGYTF TGTGCCTGGAGACTGGGGACAGCTAACTATGGCTACACCTTC
TRBJ2-1 TRBD1 TRBV7-3 NA CASSSGQGEDEQFF TGTGCCAGCAGCTCGGGACAGGGGGAGGATGAGCAGTTCTTC
TRBJ2-2 TRBD2 TRBV7-8 NA CASSSQRGTGELFF TGTGCCAGCAGCTCTCAGCGGGGTACCGGGGAGCTGTTTTTT
TRBJ2-2 NA TRBV4-3 NA CASSQDIRDLNTGELFF TGCGCCAGCAGCCAAGATATACGGGACCTAAACACCGGGGAGCTGTTTTTT
TRBJ2-5 TRBD2 TRBV6-1 NA CASRQGTSGGAGETQYF TGTGCCAGCAGGCAGGGGACTAGCGGGGGGGCCGGTGAGACCCAGTACTTC
TRBJ1-1 TRBD1 TRBV6-5 NA CASSYPKGEGAMNTEAFF TGTGCCAGCAGTTACCCCAAGGGGGAGGGGGCGATGAACACTGAAGCTTTCTTT
TRBJ2-3 NA TRBV4-3 NA CASSQYLRVGTDTQYF TGCGCCAGCAGCCAGTACTTAAGGGTGGGGACAGATACGCAGTATTTT